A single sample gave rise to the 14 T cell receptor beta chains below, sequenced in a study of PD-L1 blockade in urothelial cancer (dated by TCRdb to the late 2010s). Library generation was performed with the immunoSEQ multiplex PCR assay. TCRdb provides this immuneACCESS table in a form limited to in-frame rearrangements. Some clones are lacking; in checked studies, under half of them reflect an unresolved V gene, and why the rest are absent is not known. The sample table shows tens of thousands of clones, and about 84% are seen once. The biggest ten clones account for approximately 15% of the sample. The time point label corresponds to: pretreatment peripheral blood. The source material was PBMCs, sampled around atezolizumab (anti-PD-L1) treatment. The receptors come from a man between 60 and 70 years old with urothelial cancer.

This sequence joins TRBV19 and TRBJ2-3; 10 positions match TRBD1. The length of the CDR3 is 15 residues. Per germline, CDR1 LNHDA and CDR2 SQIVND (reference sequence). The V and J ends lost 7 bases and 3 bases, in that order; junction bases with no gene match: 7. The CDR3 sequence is CASTRTGGGTDTQYF. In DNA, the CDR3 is TGTGCCAGTACCCGGACAGGGGGTGGAACAGATACGCAGTATTTT.

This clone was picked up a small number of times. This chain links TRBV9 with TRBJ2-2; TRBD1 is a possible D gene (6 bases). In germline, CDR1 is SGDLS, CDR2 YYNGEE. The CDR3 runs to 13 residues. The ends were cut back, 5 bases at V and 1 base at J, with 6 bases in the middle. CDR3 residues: CASRTGNTGELFF. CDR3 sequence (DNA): TGTGCCAGCAGGACAGGGAACACCGGGGAGCTGTTTTTT. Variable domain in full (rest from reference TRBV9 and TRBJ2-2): DSGVTQTPKHLITATGQRVTLRCSPRSGDLSVYWYQQSLDQGLQFLIQYYNGEERAKGNILERFSAQQFPDLHSELNLSSLELGDSALYFCASRTGNTGELFFGEGSRLTVL.

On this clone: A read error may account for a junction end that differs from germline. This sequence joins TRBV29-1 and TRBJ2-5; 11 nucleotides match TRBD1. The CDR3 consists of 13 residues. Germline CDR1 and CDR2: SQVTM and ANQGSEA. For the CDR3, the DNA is TGCAGCGTGGGGACAGGGGGTCAAGAGACCAAGTACTTC. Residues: CSVGTGGQETKYF. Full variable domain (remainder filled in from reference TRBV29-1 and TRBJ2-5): SAVISQKPSRDICQRGTSLTIQCQVDSQVTMMFWYRQQPGQSLTLIATANQGSEATYESGFVIDKFPISRPNLTFSTLTVSNMSPEDSSIYLCSVGTGGQETKYFGPGTRLLVL.

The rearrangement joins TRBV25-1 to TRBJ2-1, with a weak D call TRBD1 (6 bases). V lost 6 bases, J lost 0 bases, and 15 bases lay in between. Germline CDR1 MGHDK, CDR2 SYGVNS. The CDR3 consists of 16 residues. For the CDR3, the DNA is TGTGCCAGCAGGAGGGGGTTGGATAGCTCCTACAATGAGCAGTTCTTC. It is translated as CASRRGLDSSYNEQFF.

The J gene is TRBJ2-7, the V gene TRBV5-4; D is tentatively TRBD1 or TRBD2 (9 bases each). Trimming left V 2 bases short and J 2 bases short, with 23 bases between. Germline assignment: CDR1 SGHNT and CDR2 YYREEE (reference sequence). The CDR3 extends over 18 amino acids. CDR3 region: CASSFGDRVLAGPYEQYF. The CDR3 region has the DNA TGTGCCAGCAGCTTTGGGGACAGGGTCCTAGCGGGGCCCTACGAGCAGTACTTC.

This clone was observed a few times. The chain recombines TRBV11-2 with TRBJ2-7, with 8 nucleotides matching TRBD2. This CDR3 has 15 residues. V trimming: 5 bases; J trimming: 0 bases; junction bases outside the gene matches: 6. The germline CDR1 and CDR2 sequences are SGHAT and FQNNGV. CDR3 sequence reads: CASSPNGRASYEQYF. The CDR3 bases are TGTGCCAGCAGCCCAAACGGGAGGGCCTCCTACGAGCAGTACTTC.

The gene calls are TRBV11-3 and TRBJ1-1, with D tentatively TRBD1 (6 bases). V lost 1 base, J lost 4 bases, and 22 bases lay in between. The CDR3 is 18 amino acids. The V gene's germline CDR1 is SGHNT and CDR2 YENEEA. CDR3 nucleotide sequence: TGTGCCAGCAGCTTAGTTTGGGGGCGCGTTTTTACGGCCACTGAAGCTTTCTTT. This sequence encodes CASSLVWGRVFTATEAFF.

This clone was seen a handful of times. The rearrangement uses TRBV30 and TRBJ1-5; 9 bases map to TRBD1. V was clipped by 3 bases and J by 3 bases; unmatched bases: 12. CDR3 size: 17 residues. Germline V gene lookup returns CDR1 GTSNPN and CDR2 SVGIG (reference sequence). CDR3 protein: CAWSAGPGTGINQPQHF. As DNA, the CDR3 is TGTGCCTGGAGCGCCGGTCCCGGGACAGGGATCAATCAGCCCCAGCATTTT.

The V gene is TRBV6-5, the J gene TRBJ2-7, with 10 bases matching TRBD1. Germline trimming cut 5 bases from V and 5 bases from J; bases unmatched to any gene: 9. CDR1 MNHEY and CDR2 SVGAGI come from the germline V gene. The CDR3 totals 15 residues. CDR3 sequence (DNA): TGTGCCAGCAGTACCGGGACAGGGGTATCAGACGAGCAGTACTTC. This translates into CASSTGTGVSDEQYF.

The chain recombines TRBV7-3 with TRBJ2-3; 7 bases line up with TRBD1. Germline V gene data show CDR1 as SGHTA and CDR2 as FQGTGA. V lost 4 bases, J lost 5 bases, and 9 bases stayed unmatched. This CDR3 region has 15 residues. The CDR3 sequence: CASSSTTGVGDTQYF. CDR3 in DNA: TGTGCCAGCAGCTCAACTACAGGGGTGGGAGATACGCAGTATTTT. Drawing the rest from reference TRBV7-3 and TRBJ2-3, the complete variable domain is GAGVSQTPSNKVTEKGKYVELRCDPISGHTALYWYRQSLGQGPEFLIYFQGTGAADDSGLPNDRFFAVRPEGSVSTLKIQRTERGDSAVYLCASSSTTGVGDTQYFGPGTRLTVL.

The CDR3 DNA reads TGTGCCAGTAGTCTAAACTCGCACGGTTACTATGGCTACACCTTC. Translated: CASSLNSHGYYGYTF. The chain has TRBV19 and TRBJ1-2, with D uncertain. The CDR3 loop spans 15 amino acids. Germline-derived CDR1 and CDR2 are LNHDA and SQIVND (reference sequence). Trimming stripped 5 bases from V and 3 bases from J, with 16 bases between. The whole variable domain, remainder taken from reference TRBV19 and TRBJ1-2, is DGGITQSPKYLFRKEGQNVTLSCEQNLNHDAMYWYRQDPGQGLRLIYYSQIVNDFQKGDIAEGYSVSREKKESFPLTVTSAQKNPTAFYLCASSLNSHGYYGYTFGSGTRLTVV.

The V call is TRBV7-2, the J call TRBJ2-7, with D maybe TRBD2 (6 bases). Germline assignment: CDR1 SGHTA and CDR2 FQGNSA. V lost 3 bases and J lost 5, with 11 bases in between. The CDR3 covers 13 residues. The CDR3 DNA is TGTGCCAGCAGCTTGACAAGGAGGGACGAGCAGTACTTC. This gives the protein CASSLTRRDEQYF.

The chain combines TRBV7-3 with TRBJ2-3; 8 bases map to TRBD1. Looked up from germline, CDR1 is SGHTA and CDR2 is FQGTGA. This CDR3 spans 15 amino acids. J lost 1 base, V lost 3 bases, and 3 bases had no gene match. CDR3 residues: CASSFRGQGTDTQYF. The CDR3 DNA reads TGTGCCAGCAGCTTCAGGGGGCAGGGCACAGATACGCAGTATTTT.

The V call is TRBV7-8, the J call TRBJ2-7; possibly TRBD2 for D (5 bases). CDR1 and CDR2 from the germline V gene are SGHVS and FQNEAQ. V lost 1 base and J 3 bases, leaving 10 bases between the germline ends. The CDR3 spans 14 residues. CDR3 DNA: TGTGCCAGCAGCTTAGGGACTTCGCGCTACGAGCAGTACTTC. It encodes CASSLGTSRYEQYF.